This T cell receptor beta chain was retrieved from a study of blood T cell repertoires in COVID-19. Study context: Samples taken during acute and convalescent COVID-19 were collected in the United States, Italy and Spain. T cells, B-cell-depleted T cells, or PBMCs supplied cDNA or gDNA.

Germline trimming cut 6 bases from V and 4 bases from J; bases unmatched to any gene: 12. The germline V gene encodes CDR1 LNHDA and CDR2 SQIVND (reference sequence). The CDR3 sequence is 16 residues long. Clones were sequenced by immunoSEQ multiplex PCR, and TCRdb holds only the in-frame ones, with some missing. The data contain around 190,000 clones, 85% of them singletons. What was sequenced was peripheral blood. The TCR comes from a woman aged 80 or older with acute or convalescent COVID-19. The chain joins TRBV19 to TRBJ2-7; 10 positions agree with TRBD1. CDR3 sequence: CASSIGDRGLIYEQYF. Here the CDR3 DNA reads TGTGCCAGTAGCATTGGGGACAGGGGACTAATTTACGAGCAGTACTTC.